Each of the 24 T cell receptor beta chains below was sequenced from the same sample in a study of blood T cells in healthy people across ages. For the second PCR, which ran for about 7 to 11 cycles, a sample-barcoded 5' primer and a J-beta primer mix were used. TCRdb itself ran the 5' RACE reads through MiXCR, one entry per CDR3 protein. This table has roughly 1.4 million distinct CDR3 sequences, 55% to 75% appearing once. The sample comprised blood. The origin of the receptors is a man in his late teens or twenties in good health.

The V call is TRBV29-1, the J call TRBJ2-3; TRBD2 matches 9 bases. V was pared by 3 bases and J by 3 bases, with 13 bases of the junction left unmatched. Germline V gene sequence: CDR1 SQVTM, CDR2 ANQGSEA. The CDR3 is made up of 17 amino acids. The CDR3 spells CSVEGSGRSIETDTQYF. The CDR3 DNA reads TGCAGCGTTGAGGGTAGCGGGAGAAGTATAGAAACAGATACGCAGTATTTT.

This clonotype has a handful of counts. The rearrangement uses TRBV20-1 and TRBJ2-5; 8 positions match TRBD1. This CDR3 has 15 amino acids. The trim removed 2 bases at V and 7 bases at J, leaving 12 bases unmatched. CDR1 DFQATT and CDR2 SNEGSKA come from the germline V gene (reference sequence). The CDR3 nucleotides are TGCAGTGCTAGATTGGGGGACAGGCTATTCGGGACCCAGTACTTC. Translated, it gives CSARLGDRLFGTQYF.

This clonotype showed up just a few times. The genes are TRBV28 and TRBJ2-3; possibly TRBD2 for D (6 bases). V lost 7 bases to trimming and J lost 0 bases, with 11 bases between them. CDR3 length: 14 residues. Germline V gene lookup returns CDR1 MDHEN and CDR2 SYDVKM. The CDR3: CASKVADSTDTQYF. The DNA for the CDR3 is TGTGCCAGCAAAGTAGCGGACAGCACAGATACGCAGTATTTT.

This clonotype was counted once. The chain employs TRBV29-1 and TRBJ2-7; 13 positions agree with TRBD2. There are 17 residues in the CDR3. The J segment lost 0 bases and the V segment lost 6 bases, leaving 11 bases of the junction unmatched. Germline V lookup: CDR1 SQVTM, CDR2 ANQGSEA. The CDR3 reads CSVTRTSGGLSSYEQYF. CDR3 nucleotides: TGCAGCGTCACCCGGACTAGCGGGGGCCTTAGCTCCTACGAGCAGTACTTC.

This clonotype showed up just once. The rearrangement uses TRBV4-1 and TRBJ2-3; D could derive from TRBD1 or TRBD2 (6 bases each). From germline, CDR1 is MGHRA and CDR2 YSYEKL. The CDR3 runs 15 residues. V lost 0 bases, J lost 14 bases, and 21 bases lay in between. The CDR3 reads CASSQDPQGLRGGYF. DNA for the CDR3: TGCGCCAGCAGCCAAGATCCACAGGGACTTCGGGGTGGGTATTTT.

The gene calls are TRBV10-2 and TRBJ2-7; TRBD2 aligns across 13 bases. The junction had 3 bases not matched to a gene; V was cut back by 2 bases and J by 2 bases. CDR1 is WSHSY, CDR2 SAAADI, per germline. There are 16 residues in the CDR3. This CDR3 is CASSEGLAGVTYEQYF. In DNA, the CDR3 is TGCGCCAGCAGTGAGGGACTAGCGGGAGTTACCTACGAGCAGTACTTC.

In regard to this clonotype: At one end, the junction sequence differs from germline, possibly due to a read error. V usage is TRBV4-1 and J usage is TRBJ2-3; D might be TRBD1 or TRBD2, each matching 5 bases. The CDR3 is 14 amino acids. The germline V gene has CDR1 MGHRA and CDR2 YSYEKL. The CDR3 region has the DNA TGCGCCAGCAGCCAAGCGGGGCCCACAGATAAGCAGTATTTT. Protein: CASSQAGPTDKQYF.

This clonotype is a singleton in its sample. This chain uses TRBV20-1 with TRBJ1-1, with D unclear. The germline V gene encodes CDR1 DFQATT and CDR2 SNEGSKA (reference sequence). The CDR3 consists of 13 residues. The V gene lost 4 bases and the J gene lost 0 bases, with 9 bases spanning the gap. The CDR3 DNA follows: TGCAGTGCTAATGGGGTACTGAACACTGAAGCTTTCTTT. It translates to CSANGVLNTEAFF.

This rearrangement joins TRBV3-1 to TRBJ2-1; weak D call: TRBD1 (5 bases). V lost 4 bases and J 0 bases, leaving 19 bases between the germline ends. The CDR3 runs 18 residues. Germline loops: CDR1 LGHDT, CDR2 YNNKEL (reference sequence). CDR3 in DNA: TGTGCCAGCAGCCCCCTGGGGTTAGGGGTCGTCTCCTACAATGAGCAGTTCTTC. Translation gives CASSPLGLGVVSYNEQFF.

This clonotype appeared once. V is TRBV6-5 and J is TRBJ2-1; 7 bases fit TRBD1. Looked up from germline, CDR1 is MNHEY and CDR2 is SVGAGI. V dropped 6 bases and J dropped 9; count of bases not matched to a gene: 5. This CDR3 comprises 12 residues. The CDR3 bases are TGTGCCAGCAGCGTAGGGGACAGTGAGCAGTTCTTC. Protein product: CASSVGDSEQFF.

The rearrangement links TRBV27 to TRBJ1-5; D not certain. CDR1 and CDR2 from the germline V gene are MNHEY and SMNVEV (reference sequence). Trimming cost V 1 base and J 0 bases, with 7 bases left between them. This CDR3 is built from 15 residues. CDR3 in DNA: TGTGCCAGCAGTTTATTCGGAAATAGCAATCAGCCCCAGCATTTT. Protein: CASSLFGNSNQPQHF.

This CDR3 reads CSAEGTSGFNEQFF. DNA for the CDR3: TGCAGTGCCGAGGGGACTAGCGGGTTTAATGAGCAGTTCTTC. V is TRBV20-1 and J is TRBJ2-1, with 12 bases aligning to TRBD2. This CDR3 region has 14 residues. The J segment lost 7 bases and the V segment lost 6 bases, leaving 7 bases of the junction unmatched. Per germline, CDR1 DFQATT and CDR2 SNEGSKA (reference sequence).

The V gene is TRBV6-1, the J gene TRBJ1-2, with D perhaps TRBD1 (6 bases). This CDR3 region has 15 residues. The germline V gene has CDR1 MNHNS and CDR2 SASEGT. V lost 3 bases and J 1 base, leaving 12 bases between the germline ends. The CDR3 DNA follows: TGTGCCAGCAGTGAGGGGGGGCCCGGTAACTATGGCTACACCTTC. It translates to CASSEGGPGNYGYTF.

This clonotype was recorded a few times. The chain employs TRBV7-2 and TRBJ2-5; D could derive from TRBD1 or TRBD2 (5 bases each). The end of the DNA fits TRBJ2-7 better, so the J call may be wrong. The CDR3 totals 15 residues. Germline V gene sequence: CDR1 SGHTA, CDR2 FQGNSA. CDR3 sequence (DNA): TGTGCCAGCAGCTTCGACAGAGGGTTTGATAACGAGCAGTACTTC. Translated: CASSFDRGFDNEQYF.

V is TRBV12-3 or TRBV12-4 and J is TRBJ2-1; D gene uncertain. This CDR3 contains 13 residues. V gave up 6 bases and J gave up 10 bases, with 16 bases separating them. The CDR3 nucleotides read TGTGCCAGCAGGCCCCATACTTTGGGGGAGCAGTTCTTC. Translated: CASRPHTLGEQFF.

The CDR3 DNA reads as TGCGCCAGCAGCCAAGATCGGGGACAGGGTTTGTTCAATGAGCAGTTCTTC. Its protein is CASSQDRGQGLFNEQFF. J is TRBJ2-1 and V is TRBV4-1; 9 nucleotides line up with TRBD1. The CDR3 contains 17 residues. After removal of 0 bases from V and 6 bases from J, the junction contained 9 bases not matched to a gene. Germline-derived CDR1 and CDR2 are MGHRA and YSYEKL.

Concerning this clonotype: An end of the junction differs from the germline gene, which may be a read error. The chain employs TRBV25-1 and TRBJ2-4; D ambiguous. The CDR3 is 14 amino acids. Germline CDR1 is MGHDK and CDR2 is SYGVNS. The DNA of the CDR3 is TGTGCCAGCACTAAAAATGGAGCCAAAAACATTCAGTATTTC. It encodes CASTKNGAKNIQYF.

The rearrangement joins TRBV4-1 to TRBJ2-1; tentative D call: TRBD1 (8 bases). V was trimmed by 6 bases and J by 8 bases, leaving 14 bases between them. The germline CDR1 and CDR2 sequences are MGHRA and YSYEKL. The CDR3 has 13 amino acids. CDR3 residues: CASRNRGGDEQFF. DNA for the CDR3: TGCGCCAGCAGGAACAGGGGGGGCGATGAGCAGTTCTTC.

The V gene is TRBV27, the J gene TRBJ2-1, with D maybe TRBD1 (5 bases). Germline V gene sequence: CDR1 MNHEY, CDR2 SMNVEV (reference sequence). The CDR3 spans 15 residues. V lost 2 bases to trimming and J lost 4 bases, with 12 bases between them. The CDR3, as DNA: TGTGCCAGCAGTTTAGGGCAGGGCGGATACAATGAGCAGTTCTTC. It yields the protein CASSLGQGGYNEQFF.

The chain couples TRBV29-1 to TRBJ2-5; 12 bases agree with TRBD2. Gene TRBJ2-7 matches the end of the DNA better, so the J call may be wrong. The CDR3 has 14 residues. The germline CDR1 and CDR2 sequences are SQVTM and ANQGSEA. CDR3 loop: CSVESTSGSYEQYF. CDR3 sequence (DNA): TGCAGCGTTGAATCGACTAGCGGGAGCTACGAGCAGTACTTC.

V gene TRBV7-8 combines with J gene TRBJ2-5; the match to TRBD2 covers 8 bases. CDR1 SGHVS and CDR2 FQNEAQ come from the germline V gene. This CDR3 contains 12 residues. V trimming: 10 bases; J trimming: 5 bases; junction bases outside the gene matches: 6. CDR3 in amino acids: CATHGGVETQYF. DNA of the CDR3: TGTGCCACCCACGGGGGGGTGGAGACCCAGTACTTC. The full variable domain, rest sourced from reference TRBV7-8 and TRBJ2-5, is GAGVSQSPRYKVAKRGQDVALRCDPISGHVSLFWYQQALGQGPEFLTYFQNEAQLDKSGLPSDRFFAERPEGSVSTLKIQRTQQEDSAVYLCATHGGVETQYFGPGTRLLVL.

This clonotype was seen a few times. The rearrangement joins TRBV5-6 to TRBJ2-7; 9 nucleotides match TRBD1. With 4 bases clipped from V and 11 bases from J, the junction kept 7 bases outside the gene matches. This CDR3 has 12 residues. Looked up from germline, CDR1 is SGHDT and CDR2 is YYEEEE. CDR3 DNA sequence: TGTGCCAGCAGCCTCCAGGACAGGGGAGAGTACTTC. It translates to CASSLQDRGEYF.

The rearrangement joins TRBV11-2 to TRBJ1-6, with D hard to call. Germline V gene data show CDR1 as SGHAT and CDR2 as FQNNGV. V dropped 5 bases and J dropped 6 bases, with 14 bases sitting between them. The CDR3 is made up of 15 amino acids. The CDR3 spells CASSRSATSNSPLHF. CDR3 coding DNA: TGTGCCAGCAGCCGCTCGGCCACAAGTAATTCACCCCTCCACTTT.

The V and J genes are TRBV7-9 and TRBJ2-1; no definite D call. Germline CDR1 reads SEHNR; CDR2 reads FQNEAQ (reference sequence). V shed 8 bases and J shed 7 bases, with 12 bases lying between them. The CDR3 is 12 amino acids. CDR3 loop: CASGSKLNEQFF. CDR3 nucleotides: TGTGCCAGCGGCTCCAAGTTGAATGAGCAGTTCTTC.